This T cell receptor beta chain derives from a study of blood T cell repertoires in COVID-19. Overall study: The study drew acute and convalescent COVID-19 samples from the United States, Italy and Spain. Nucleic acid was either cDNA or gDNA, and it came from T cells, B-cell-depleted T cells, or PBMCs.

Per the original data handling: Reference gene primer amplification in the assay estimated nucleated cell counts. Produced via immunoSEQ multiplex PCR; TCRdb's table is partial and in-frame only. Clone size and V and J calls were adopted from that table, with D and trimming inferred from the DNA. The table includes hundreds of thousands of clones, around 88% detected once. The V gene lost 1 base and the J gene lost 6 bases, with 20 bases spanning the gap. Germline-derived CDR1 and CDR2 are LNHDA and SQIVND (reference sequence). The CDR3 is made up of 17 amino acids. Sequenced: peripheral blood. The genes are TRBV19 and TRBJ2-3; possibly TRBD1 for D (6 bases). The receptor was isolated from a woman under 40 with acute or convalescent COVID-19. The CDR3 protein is CASSIVHPAGTKDTQYF. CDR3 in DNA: TGTGCCAGTAGTATAGTTCATCCCGCCGGGACAAAGGATACGCAGTATTTT.